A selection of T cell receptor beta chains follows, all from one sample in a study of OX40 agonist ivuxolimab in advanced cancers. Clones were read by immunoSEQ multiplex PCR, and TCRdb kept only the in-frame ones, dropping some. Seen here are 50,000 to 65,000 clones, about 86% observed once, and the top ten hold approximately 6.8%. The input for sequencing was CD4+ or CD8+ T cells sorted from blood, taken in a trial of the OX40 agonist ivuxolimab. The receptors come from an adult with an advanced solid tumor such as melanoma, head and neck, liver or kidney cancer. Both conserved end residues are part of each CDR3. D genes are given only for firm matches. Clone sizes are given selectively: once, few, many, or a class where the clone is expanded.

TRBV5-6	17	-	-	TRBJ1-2	TGTGCCAGCAGCGAAACCGGAGACTCAGGGCTTTACTATGGCTACACCTTC	CASSETGDSGLYYGYTF
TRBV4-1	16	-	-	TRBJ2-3	TGCGCCAGCAGCCAAGAGAGGTTGGTAGGGGCAGATACGCAGTATTTT	CASSQERLVGADTQYF
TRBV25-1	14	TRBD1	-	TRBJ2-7	TGTGCCAGCAGTGTCTGGACAGGGAGCTACGAGCAGTACTTC	CASSVWTGSYEQYF
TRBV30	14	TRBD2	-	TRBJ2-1	TGTGCCTGGAGTGTATTTAGCGGGTTTAATGAGCAGTTCTTC	CAWSVFSGFNEQFF
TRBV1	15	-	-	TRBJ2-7	TGCACCAGCAGCCAAGACTTCCTAGCGGGTTACGAGCAGTACTTC	CTSSQDFLAGYEQYF
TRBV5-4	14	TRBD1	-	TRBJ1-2	TGTGCCAGCGGCAATGAACAGGGGAGCTATGGCTACACCTTC	CASGNEQGSYGYTF
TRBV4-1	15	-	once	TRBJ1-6	TGCGCCAGCAGCCAAGAGGATACATATAATTCACCCCTCCACTTT	CASSQEDTYNSPLHF
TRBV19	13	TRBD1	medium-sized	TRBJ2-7	TGTGCCAGTAGTCTCCAGACAGGGGTCGAGCAGTACTTC	CASSLQTGVEQYF
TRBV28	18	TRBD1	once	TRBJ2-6	TGTGCCAGCAGTTTTCGGGGACAGGGGAGCTCTGGGGCCAACGTCCTGACTTTC	CASSFRGQGSSGANVLTF
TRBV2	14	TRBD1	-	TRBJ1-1	TGTGCCGGACAGGTGGACAGGAGAAACACTGAAGCTTTCTTT	CAGQVDRRNTEAFF
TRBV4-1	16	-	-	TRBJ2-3	TGCGCCAGCAGCCAAGAGGAGAGGGCCGAGTACGATACGCAGTATTTT	CASSQEERAEYDTQYF
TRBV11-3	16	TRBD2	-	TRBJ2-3	TGTGCCAGCAGCTTAGGAACTAGCGGAAACACAGATACGCAGTATTTT	CASSLGTSGNTDTQYF
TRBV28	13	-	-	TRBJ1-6	TGTGCCAGCAGTTCGCCCTACGATTCACCCCTCCACTTT	CASSSPYDSPLHF
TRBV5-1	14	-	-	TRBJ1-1	TGCGCCAGCAGCTTAAGGACAGCGAACACTGAAGCTTTCTTT	CASSLRTANTEAFF
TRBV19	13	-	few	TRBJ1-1	TGTGCCAGTAGTATTGACTTGGGCACTGAAGCTTTCTTT	CASSIDLGTEAFF
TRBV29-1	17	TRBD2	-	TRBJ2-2	TGCAGCGTGGGGACTAGCGGGGGGCCATTGGCCACCGGGGAGCTGTTTTTT	CSVGTSGGPLATGELFF
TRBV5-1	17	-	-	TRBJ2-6	TGCGCCAGCAGCTTGGCCGGGCAGACTTCTGGGGCCAACGTCCTGACTTTC	CASSLAGQTSGANVLTF
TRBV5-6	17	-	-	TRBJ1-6	TGTGCCAGCAGCTTGGAAGTTGGCAGGGTCTCAAATTCACCCCTCCACTTT	CASSLEVGRVSNSPLHF
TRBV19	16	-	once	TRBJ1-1	TGTGCCAGTAGTATATGGTACAGTATGATGAACACTGAAGCTTTCTTT	CASSIWYSMMNTEAFF
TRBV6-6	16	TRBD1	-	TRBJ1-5	TGTGCCAGCAGGGCCACAGGGGGCGGTCGGGATCAGCCCCAGCATTTT	CASRATGGGRDQPQHF
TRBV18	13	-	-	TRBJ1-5	TGTGCCAGCTCACCGTCTAGCAATCAGCCCCAGCATTTT	CASSPSSNQPQHF
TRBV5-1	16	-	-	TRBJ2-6	TGCGCCAGCAGCTTGGAGGTCAGCACTGGGGCCAACGTCCTGACTTTC	CASSLEVSTGANVLTF
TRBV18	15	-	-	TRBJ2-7	TGTGCCAGCTCACCAGGGTTAGCGTCCCGTTACGAGCAGTACTTC	CASSPGLASRYEQYF
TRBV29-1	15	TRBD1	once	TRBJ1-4	TGCAGCGTTGAAGATCTCGGGCAGGGGGGATGGGAACTGTTTTTT	CSVEDLGQGGWELFF
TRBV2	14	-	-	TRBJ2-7	TGTGCCAGCAGAGACCTCACAGGGAACCACGAGCAGTACTTC	CASRDLTGNHEQYF
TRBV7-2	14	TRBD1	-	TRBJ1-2	TGTGCCAGCAGCCCCGGACAGGGAAACTATGGCTACACCTTC	CASSPGQGNYGYTF
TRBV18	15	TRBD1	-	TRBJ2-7	TGTGCCAGCTCACCCCGGGACAGGTTCATCAACGAGCAGTACTTC	CASSPRDRFINEQYF
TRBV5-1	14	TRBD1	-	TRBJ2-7	TGCGCCAGCAGCCGACAGGGATCGTTCCACGAGCAGTACTTC	CASSRQGSFHEQYF
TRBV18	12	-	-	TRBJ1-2	TGTGCCAGCTCTCTGGACACCTATGGCTACACCTTC	CASSLDTYGYTF
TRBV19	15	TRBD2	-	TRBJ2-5	TGTGCCAGTATTCTAGCGGGGGGGCCGGGGGAGACCCAGTACTTC	CASILAGGPGETQYF
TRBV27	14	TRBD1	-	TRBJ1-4	TGTGCCAGCAGGAAAACAGGGGTAAATGAAAAACTGTTTTTT	CASRKTGVNEKLFF
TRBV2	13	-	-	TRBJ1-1	TGTGCCAGCATACTCAGGGGAGGAACTGAAGCTTTCTTT	CASILRGGTEAFF
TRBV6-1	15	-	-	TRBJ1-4	TGTGCCAGCAGGATGGGGGGACCTCCTAATGAAAAACTGTTTTTT	CASRMGGPPNEKLFF
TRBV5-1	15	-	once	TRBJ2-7	TGCGCCAGCAGCTTGGCCCTTGGTAGCTGGTACGAGCAGTACTTC	CASSLALGSWYEQYF
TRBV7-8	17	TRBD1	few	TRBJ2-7	TGTGCCAGCAGCTTAAGCCGCCCCGGGACAGGCTCCTACGCGCAGTACTTC	CASSLSRPGTGSYAQYF
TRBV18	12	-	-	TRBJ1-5	TGTGCCAGCTCACCGAAGGATCAGCCCCAGCATTTT	CASSPKDQPQHF
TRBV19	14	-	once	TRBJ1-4	TGTGCCAGTAGTGACGAAACCTTAAATGAAAAACTGTTTTTT	CASSDETLNEKLFF
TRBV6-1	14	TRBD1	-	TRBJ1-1	TGTGCCAGCAGTCCGAGGACAGGGAACACTGAAGCTTTCTTT	CASSPRTGNTEAFF
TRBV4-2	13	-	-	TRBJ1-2	TGTGCCAGCAGCTTGAACAATATCTATGGCTACACCTTC	CASSLNNIYGYTF
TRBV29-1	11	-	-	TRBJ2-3	TGCAGCGTTGTGCGGGAAGATACGCAGTATTTT	CSVVREDTQYF
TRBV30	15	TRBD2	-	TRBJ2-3	TGTGCCTGGAGTGTAATAGCGGGGACCACAGATACGCAGTATTTT	CAWSVIAGTTDTQYF
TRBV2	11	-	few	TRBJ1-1	TGTGCCAGCGGACTACACACTGAAGCTTTCTTT	CASGLHTEAFF
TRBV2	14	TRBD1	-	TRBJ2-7	TGTGCCAGCAGTTCTCGGACAGGGAACGGTTCCCAGTACTTC	CASSSRTGNGSQYF
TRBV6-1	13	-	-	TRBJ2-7	TGTGCCAGCAGTATATACGTATCCTACGAGCAGTACTTC	CASSIYVSYEQYF
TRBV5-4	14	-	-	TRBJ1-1	TGTGCCAGCAGCTCGGGAACAAAGAACACTGAAGCTTTCTTT	CASSSGTKNTEAFF
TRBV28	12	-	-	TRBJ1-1	TGTGCCAGCAGCACGTCGTTGACAGAAGCTTTCTTT	CASSTSLTEAFF
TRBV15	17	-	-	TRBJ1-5	TGTGCCACCAGCAGAGAGGTAGCCGGGCGCGGGTATCAGCCCCAGCATTTT	CATSREVAGRGYQPQHF
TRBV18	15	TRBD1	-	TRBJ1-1	TGTGCCAGCTCACTGGACAGGGCTATGAACACTGAAGCTTTCTTT	CASSLDRAMNTEAFF
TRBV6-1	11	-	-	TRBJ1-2	TGTGCCAGCCAGAACCTGGAACGCTACACCTTC	CASQNLERYTF
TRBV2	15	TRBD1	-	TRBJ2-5	TGTGCCAGCAGTCGGGACAGGGGGCAGGGAGAGACCCAGTACTTC	CASSRDRGQGETQYF
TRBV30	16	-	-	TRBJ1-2	TGTGCCTGGAGTAGCGGGGCCCCGGGGGGCGCGGGGGGCTACACCTTC	CAWSSGAPGGAGGYTF
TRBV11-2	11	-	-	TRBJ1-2	TGTGCCAGCAGCCAGAGCTATGGCTACACCTTC	CASSQSYGYTF
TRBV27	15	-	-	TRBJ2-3	TGTGCCAGCAGTATCCTGAGGGGCGATGGGAATACGCAGTATTTT	CASSILRGDGNTQYF
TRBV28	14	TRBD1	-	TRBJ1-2	TGTGCCAGCAGTTCTGGACAGGAAAGCTATGGCTACACCTTC	CASSSGQESYGYTF